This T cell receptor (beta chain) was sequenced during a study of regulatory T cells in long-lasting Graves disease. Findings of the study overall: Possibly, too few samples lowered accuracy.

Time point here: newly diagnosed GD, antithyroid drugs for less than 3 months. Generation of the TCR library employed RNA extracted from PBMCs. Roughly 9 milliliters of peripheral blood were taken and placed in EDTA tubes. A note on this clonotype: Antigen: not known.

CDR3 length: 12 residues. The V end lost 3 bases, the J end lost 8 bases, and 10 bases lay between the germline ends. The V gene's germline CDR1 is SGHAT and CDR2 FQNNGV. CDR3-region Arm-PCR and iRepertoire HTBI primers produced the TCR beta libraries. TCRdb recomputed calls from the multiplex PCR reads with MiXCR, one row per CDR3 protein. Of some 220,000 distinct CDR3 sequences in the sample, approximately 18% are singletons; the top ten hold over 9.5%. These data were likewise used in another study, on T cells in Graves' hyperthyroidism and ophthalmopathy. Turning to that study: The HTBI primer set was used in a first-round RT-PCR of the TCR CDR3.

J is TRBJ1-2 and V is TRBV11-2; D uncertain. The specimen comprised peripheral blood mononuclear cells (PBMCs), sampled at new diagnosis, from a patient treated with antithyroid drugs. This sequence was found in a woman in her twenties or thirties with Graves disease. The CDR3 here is CASSFLYAGYTF. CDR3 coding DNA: TGTGCCAGCAGCTTTCTTTATGCGGGCTACACCTTC.